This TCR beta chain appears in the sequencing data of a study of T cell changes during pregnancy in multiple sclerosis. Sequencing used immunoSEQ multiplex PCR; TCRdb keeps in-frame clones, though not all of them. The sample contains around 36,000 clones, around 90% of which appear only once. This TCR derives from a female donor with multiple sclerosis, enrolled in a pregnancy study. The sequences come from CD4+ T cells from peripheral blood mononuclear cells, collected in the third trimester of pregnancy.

DNA for the CDR3: TGTGCCAGCAGCCTTGGCCAAGCAACTAATGAAAAACTGTTTTTT. Its protein product is CASSLGQATNEKLFF. The chain is built from TRBV9 and TRBJ1-4, with no clear D. The germline V gene encodes CDR1 SGDLS and CDR2 YYNGEE. The CDR3 runs to 15 residues. V was cut by 4 bases and J by 0 bases, with 10 bases left in between.